This T cell receptor beta chain was documented in a study of cytomegalovirus exposure and HLA in healthy donors. The overall study: The study's early data release held about 77 million unique TCRs from HLA-typed donors.

Germline V CDR1 and CDR2: PRHDT, FYEKMQ (reference sequence). V lost 5 bases, J lost 2 bases, and 9 bases lay in between. This CDR3 has 13 residues. Remarks on this clone: Its antigen remains unknown.

Primers for the PCR totalled 60 Vbeta and 13 Jbeta. In the authors' workflow: Tens of millions of unique TCR beta chains, 10 million to 14 million shared, were counted in a later analysis. Produced via immunoSEQ multiplex PCR; TCRdb's table is partial and in-frame only. D and trimming come from the DNA, and the V and J calls and clone size come from that table. Among about 150,000 clones listed, about 80% were seen once. General study points: The authors confirmed in vitro that a few CMV-associated chains were specific for CMV antigens.

The sequencing input was PBMCs. The chain is built from TRBV13 and TRBJ1-1; D not certain. The origin of this receptor is a young woman in good health and CMV-seronegative. The CDR3 DNA follows: TGTGCCAGCAGCCCCTATCCCAACACTGAAGCTTTCTTT. Its protein is CASSPYPNTEAFF.